This T cell receptor (beta chain) derives from a study of blood T cell repertoires in COVID-19. Across the study: From the United States, Italy and Spain came samples of acute and convalescent COVID-19. T cells, B-cell-depleted T cells, or PBMCs provided the cDNA or gDNA that served as material.

Germline CDR1 is SEHNR and CDR2 is FQNEAQ (reference sequence). The CDR3 is made up of 12 amino acids. V was pared by 11 bases and J by 7 bases, with 12 bases between. This clone was seen only a few times. As originally analysed: Estimation of nucleated cell counts was performed using reference gene primer amplification. Sequenced by immunoSEQ multiplex PCR; TCRdb stores in-frame clones only, minus some. The DNA was the basis for D and trimming; V, J and clone size are from that table. The sample records approximately 300,000 clones, roughly 90% being singletons. The source material was peripheral blood. The sequence derives from a man aged 18-30 years who had recovered from COVID-19. This sequence joins TRBV7-9 and TRBJ1-6; D might be TRBD1 (6 bases). As DNA, the CDR3 is TGTGCCTCTCACAGGGAGAATTCACCCCTCCACTTT. Its protein product is CASHRENSPLHF.